The 14 T cell receptor beta chains given below trace back to one sample, sequenced in a study of T-cell reconstitution after alpha-beta-depleted transplantation in children. The TCRbeta library was prepared with unique molecular identifiers. TCRdb itself ran the PCR reads through MiXCR, one entry per CDR3 protein. Here the sample spans just over 950,000 distinct CDR3 sequences, about 29% being singletons. Sample: PBMCs, mostly from graft donor cells, taken 360 days after TCRalphabeta/CD19-depleted stem cell transplant. These TCRs come from a boy in the first two years of life who had a stem cell transplant for SCID, so the T cells may come from the graft donor.

V gene TRBV27 combines with J gene TRBJ2-3; TRBD1 aligns across 7 bases. The CDR3 is made up of 15 amino acids. Germline lookup yields CDR1 MNHEY and CDR2 SMNVEV (reference sequence). V lost 5 bases to trimming and J lost 0 bases; unmatched junction nucleotides: 5. CDR3 sequence reads: CASSDREISTDTQYF. CDR3 DNA: TGTGCCAGCAGTGACAGGGAAATTAGCACAGATACGCAGTATTTT.

There are a few counts of this clonotype. V gene TRBV2 combines with J gene TRBJ2-3, with TRBD1 as a possible D gene (6 bases). Germline assignment: CDR1 SNHLY and CDR2 FYNNEI. V lost 6 bases, J lost 5 bases, and 18 bases lay in between. This CDR3 has 15 residues. CDR3 sequence (DNA): TGTGCCAGCAGCCAGTCAGGGGCCCTCGGAGATACGCAGTATTTT. Translation gives CASSQSGALGDTQYF. Based on the CDR3 plus reference TRBV2 and TRBJ2-3, the full variable domain is EPEVTQTPSHQVTQMGQEVILRCVPISNHLYFYWYRQILGQKVEFLVSFYNNEISEKSEIFDDQFSVERPDGSNFTLKIRSTKLEDSAMYFCASSQSGALGDTQYFGPGTRLTVL.

This chain uses TRBV4-1 with TRBJ2-7; 9 bases align to TRBD2. CDR3 length: 15 residues. Germline V gives CDR1 MGHRA, CDR2 YSYEKL. V was pared by 4 bases and J by 0 bases, with 4 bases of the junction left unmatched. The CDR3 nucleotides read TGCGCCAGCAGCCGGAGCGGGGGGCCCTCCTACGAGCAGTACTTC. Translation gives CASSRSGGPSYEQYF.

The CDR3 spells CSARDSSDFYEQYF. DNA of the CDR3: TGCAGTGCTAGAGATTCGTCCGATTTCTACGAGCAGTACTTC. The chain combines TRBV20-1 with TRBJ2-7; the D is unclear. CDR1 and CDR2 from the germline V gene are DFQATT and SNEGSKA (reference sequence). Trimming shortened V by 0 bases and J by 3 bases, and 12 bases separated the two germline ends. This CDR3 is built from 14 residues.

At least ten counts were recorded for this clonotype. As DNA, the CDR3 is TGCGCCAGCAGCCAGACGACAGGGGTTAGGAACAATGAGCAGTTCTTC. Protein: CASSQTTGVRNNEQFF. The V and J genes are TRBV4-1 and TRBJ2-1; 8 bases fit TRBD1. The length of the CDR3 is 16 residues. The V gene's germline CDR1 is MGHRA and CDR2 YSYEKL. Trimming took 3 bases from V and 5 from J; bases not matched to a gene: 9.

The chain recombines TRBV12-3 or TRBV12-4 with TRBJ2-4, with a weak D call TRBD1 (5 bases). The V end lost 2 bases, the J end lost 10 bases, and 12 bases lay between the germline ends. The CDR3 runs to 13 residues. CDR3 loop: CASSLTQGSIQYF. CDR3 nucleotides: TGTGCCAGCAGTTTAACCCAGGGAAGTATTCAGTACTTC.

This clonotype has a handful of counts. The rearrangement links TRBV12-3 or TRBV12-4 to TRBJ1-2; D unresolved. This CDR3 comprises 15 residues. Between the trimmed V and J ends, which lost 5 bases and 1 base, there was a span of 14 bases. The CDR3 loop is CASSRGLILNYGYTF. The CDR3 coding sequence is TGTGCCAGCAGTCGAGGGCTCATACTTAACTATGGCTACACCTTC.

This clonotype was seen a handful of times. The chain links TRBV6-5 to TRBJ2-2; the D is unclear. The CDR3 runs to 14 residues. Trimming stripped 3 bases from V and 1 base from J, with 6 bases between. CDR1 and CDR2 (germline): MNHEY, SVGAGI. CDR3 residues: CASSYYKNTGELFF. For the CDR3, the DNA is TGTGCCAGCAGTTATTACAAGAACACCGGGGAGCTGTTTTTT.

The chain carries TRBV28 and TRBJ2-7; the D gene could be TRBD1 or TRBD2 (5 bases each). Trimming took 3 bases from V and 4 from J, leaving 13 bases between them. Germline values: CDR1 MDHEN, CDR2 SYDVKM. The CDR3 is 14 residues long. For the CDR3, the DNA is TGTGCCAGCAGTTTCGGGGCTACCTGGTACGAGCAGTACTTC. Translating gives CASSFGATWYEQYF. Together with reference TRBV28 and TRBJ2-7, the CDR3 gives the full variable domain: DVKVTQSSRYLVKRTGEKVFLECVQDMDHENMFWYRQDPGLGLRLIYFSYDVKMKEKGDIPEGYSVSREKKERFSLILESASTNQTSMYLCASSFGATWYEQYFGPGTRLTVT.

This clonotype occurred a few times. This chain connects TRBV10-3 to TRBJ1-6, with 8 bases identical to TRBD1. The germline V gene encodes CDR1 ENHRY and CDR2 SYGVKD. The trim removed 10 bases at V and 2 bases at J, leaving 10 bases unmatched. The CDR3 is 16 amino acids. This CDR3 is CATGQGMEAYNSPLHF. The DNA for the CDR3 is TGTGCCACCGGACAGGGAATGGAGGCCTATAATTCACCCCTCCACTTT.

DNA for the CDR3: TGTGCCATCAGGGGACCGGGACCGCGGAGCTCCTACAATGAGCAGTTCTTC. Translation gives CAIRGPGPRSSYNEQFF. The chain combines TRBV10-3 with TRBJ2-1, with D perhaps given as TRBD1 or TRBD2 (5 bases each). Germline loops: CDR1 ENHRY, CDR2 SYGVKD. Trimming stripped 6 bases from V and 0 bases from J, with 18 bases between. The CDR3 length is 17 residues.

This clonotype was seen more than once but under ten times. The chain carries TRBV5-1 and TRBJ1-2; maybe TRBD1 (6 bases). This CDR3 has 14 residues. With 4 bases removed from V and 5 bases from J, the gap between germline ends came to 15 bases. The germline CDR1 and CDR2 sequences are SGHRS and YFSETQ. CDR3: CASSTGQTVYGYTF. The CDR3 DNA reads TGCGCCAGCAGCACCGGACAGACAGTTTATGGCTACACCTTC.

In this sample, this clonotype turned up a few times. CDR3 amino acids: CASSPGTGGSRELFF. The CDR3 bases are TGTGCCAGCAGTCCCGGGACAGGGGGTTCTCGGGAGCTGTTTTTT. V and J are TRBV28 and TRBJ2-2; 11 positions agree with TRBD1. Germline CDR1 and CDR2: MDHEN and SYDVKM. V lost 5 bases and J lost 9; bases outside the gene matches: 8. The CDR3 has 15 amino acids.

The chain employs TRBV29-1 and TRBJ1-1; tentatively, D is TRBD1 (6 bases). CDR3 length equals 11 residues. V lost 3 bases to trimming and J lost 4 bases, with 6 bases between them. Germline-derived CDR1 and CDR2 are SQVTM and ANQGSEA. This CDR3 reads CSVDRGTEAFF. The CDR3 bases are TGCAGCGTTGACAGGGGCACTGAAGCTTTCTTT.